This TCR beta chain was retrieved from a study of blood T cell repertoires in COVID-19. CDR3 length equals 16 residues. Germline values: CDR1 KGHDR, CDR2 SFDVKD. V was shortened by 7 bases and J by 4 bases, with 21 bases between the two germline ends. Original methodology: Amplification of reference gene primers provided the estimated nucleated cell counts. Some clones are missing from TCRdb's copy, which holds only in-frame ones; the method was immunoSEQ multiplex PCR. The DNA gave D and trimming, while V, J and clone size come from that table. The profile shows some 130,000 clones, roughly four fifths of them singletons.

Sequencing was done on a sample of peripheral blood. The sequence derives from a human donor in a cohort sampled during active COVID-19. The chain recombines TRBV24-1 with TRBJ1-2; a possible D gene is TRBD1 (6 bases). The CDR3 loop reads CATSPESSGGLYGYTF. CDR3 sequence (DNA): TGTGCCACCAGCCCAGAAAGTAGCGGGGGGCTCTATGGCTACACCTTC.